Below, 28 T cell receptor beta chains from the same sample are listed, as sequenced in a study of metastatic and nonmetastatic thyroid tumors. TCRdb re-called the PCR reads via MiXCR. The table has approximately 15,000 clones, around 22% seen once. The entire patient cohort was treatment-naive prior to thyroid surgery. What was sequenced was adjacent normal tissue. The receptors shown here come from a female donor with papillary thyroid cancer or a benign thyroid nodule (not recorded which). Some clones in this sample may be carry-over from other donors' samples.

In its sample, this clone was seen many times. V gene TRBV27 combines with J gene TRBJ1-6; weak D call: TRBD1 (5 bases). CDR3 size: 17 residues. Trimming removed 4 bases at V and 4 bases at J, with 17 bases between. The germline gives CDR1 MNHEY, CDR2 SMNVEV (reference sequence). The CDR3 here is CASSSHPGRMYNSPLHF. CDR3 nucleotide sequence: TGTGCCAGCAGTTCACACCCGGGACGGATGTATAATTCACCCCTCCACTTT.

The chain recombines TRBV20-1 with TRBJ1-6; D is unresolved. This CDR3 is 16 amino acids long. Trimming removed 4 bases from V and 3 bases from J, with 16 bases in between. In germline, CDR1 is DFQATT, CDR2 SNEGSKA (reference sequence). CDR3 DNA: TGCAGTGCTACAAAAGACGACTCCCTCTATAATTCACCCCTCCACTTT. Translated: CSATKDDSLYNSPLHF.

The chain has TRBV28 and TRBJ1-6; D is perhaps TRBD1 (6 bases). Germline CDR1 reads MDHEN; CDR2 reads SYDVKM. Trimming left V 6 bases short and J 10 bases short, with 19 bases between. This CDR3 contains 15 residues. The CDR3 spells CASSEKTGGGSPLHF. The CDR3 DNA is TGTGCCAGCAGCGAAAAGACAGGTGGAGGCTCACCCCTCCACTTT.

This clone has a handful of counts. The chain uses TRBV25-1 and TRBJ1-1, with unresolved D. The CDR3 totals 12 residues. V was clipped by 1 base and J by 7 bases, with 7 bases between them. The V gene's germline CDR1 is MGHDK and CDR2 SYGVNS. In nucleotides, the CDR3 is TGTGCCAGCAGTGAATCGGGTCTTGAAGCTTTCTTT. Encoded protein: CASSESGLEAFF.

This clone was seen repeatedly, ten times or more. The chain recombines TRBV20-1 with TRBJ2-1; TRBD2 might be the D (6 bases). V was cut by 6 bases and J by 0 bases, with 12 bases left in between. Per germline, CDR1 DFQATT and CDR2 SNEGSKA (reference sequence). The CDR3 has 14 residues. CDR3 amino acids: CSARDFNSYNEQFF. CDR3 in DNA: TGCAGTGCACGGGACTTCAACTCCTACAATGAGCAGTTCTTC.

This clone has a handful of counts. The chain employs TRBV11-2 and TRBJ2-2, with a weak D call TRBD1 (6 bases). Germline-derived CDR1 and CDR2 are SGHAT and FQNNGV. The CDR3 spans 19 residues. Trimming left V 4 bases short and J 3 bases short, with 24 bases between. The CDR3 bases are TGTGCCAGCAGCTCCCCCCGGACAGCGAGAGGGGTTTACACCGGGGAGCTGTTTTTT. It codes for CASSSPRTARGVYTGELFF.

This clone has a count of ten or more. The chain uses TRBV25-1 and TRBJ2-3; possibly TRBD2 for D (6 bases). The V and J ends lost 3 bases and 2 bases respectively, with 15 bases between them. Germline CDR1 MGHDK, CDR2 SYGVNS. The CDR3 covers 16 residues. For the CDR3, the DNA is TGTGCCAGCAGTGAGGAGGGGACGGTCTACACAGATACGCAGTATTTT. Translation: CASSEEGTVYTDTQYF.

About this clone: A junction boundary mismatches the germline segment, possibly from a read error. This rearrangement joins TRBV7-9 to TRBJ2-7, with 12 bases lining up with TRBD2. Germline V gene data show CDR1 as SEHNR and CDR2 as FQNEAQ (reference sequence). CDR3 length: 14 residues. In DNA, the CDR3 is TGTGCCAGCATCCCTAGCGGGAGGGCCGCTGAGCAGTGCTTC. This encodes CASIPSGRAAEQCF.

This rearrangement joins TRBV12-3 or TRBV12-4 to TRBJ2-5; 7 positions match TRBD2. The CDR3 runs 12 residues. After removal of 2 bases from V and 7 bases from J, the junction contained 1 base not matched to a gene. The CDR3 DNA is TGTGCCAGCAGTTTAACGGGGGGGACCCAGTACTTC. This translates into CASSLTGGTQYF.

This chain links TRBV20-1 with TRBJ2-7, with D possibly called TRBD1 or TRBD2 (7 bases each). Per the germline V gene, CDR1 is DFQATT and CDR2 is SNEGSKA (reference sequence). The germline V and J ends were trimmed by 5 bases and 3 bases, with 17 bases remaining between them. The CDR3 extends over 14 amino acids. The CDR3 coding sequence is TGCAGTGCTCGAAGGGGGGGACAGTACTACGAGCAGTACTTC. Its protein product is CSARRGGQYYEQYF.

The chain carries TRBV7-3 and TRBJ2-7; D tentatively fits TRBD1 or TRBD2 (6 bases each). V was clipped by 4 bases and J by 4 bases, with 17 bases between them. CDR1 and CDR2 from the germline V gene are SGHTA and FQGTGA. This CDR3 region has 15 residues. The CDR3 DNA is TGTGCCAGCAGCTCCTATTCGGGGGCTGGGTACGAGCAGTACTTC. Its protein is CASSSYSGAGYEQYF.

This clone was observed a few times. The gene calls are TRBV28 and TRBJ2-3, with D perhaps TRBD1 or TRBD2 (5 bases each). Germline lookup yields CDR1 MDHEN and CDR2 SYDVKM. The V end was cut by 1 base, the J end by 1 base, with 21 bases between. CDR3 length: 19 amino acids. The CDR3 sequence: CASSLYSRWGSPGTDTQYF. The CDR3 DNA reads as TGTGCCAGCAGTTTATACTCCAGGTGGGGGTCCCCAGGCACAGATACGCAGTATTTT.

The table lists this clone with a few counts. The CDR3: CASSLSGSYNEQFF. The CDR3 DNA follows: TGCGCCAGCAGCTTGTCGGGTTCCTACAATGAGCAGTTCTTC. The chain uses TRBV5-1 and TRBJ2-1, with D unclear. CDR3 length: 14 amino acids. Germline CDR1 SGHRS, CDR2 YFSETQ. The V and J ends lost 1 base and 1 base respectively, with 6 bases between them. Supplemented by reference TRBV5-1 and TRBJ2-1, the full variable domain reads KAGVTQTPRYLIKTRGQQVTLSCSPISGHRSVSWYQQTPGQGLQFLFEYFSETQRNKGNFPGRFSGRQFSNSRSEMNVSTLELGDSALYLCASSLSGSYNEQFFGPGTRLTVL.

V is TRBV5-1 and J is TRBJ1-2, with D possibly matching TRBD1 (6 bases). The germline CDR1 and CDR2 sequences are SGHRS and YFSETQ. V was pared by 2 bases and J by 6 bases, with 11 bases between. This CDR3 has 13 residues. The CDR3, as DNA: TGCGCCAGCAGCTTTTCGGAGGGGGATGGCTACACCTTC. As protein: CASSFSEGDGYTF.

This clone was seen more than once but under ten times. This chain joins TRBV7-3 and TRBJ2-1; TRBD1 aligns across 9 bases. V shed 7 bases and J 4 bases; nucleotides not matched to a gene: 5. The CDR3 runs to 14 residues. Germline V gives CDR1 SGHTA, CDR2 FQGTGA. Here the CDR3 reads CASKKGQGYNEQFF. CDR3 coding DNA: TGTGCCAGCAAGAAGGGACAGGGATACAATGAGCAGTTCTTC.

This clone has ten or more counts. The J gene is TRBJ1-5, the V gene TRBV4-1; tentative D call: TRBD1 (5 bases). The V and J ends lost 4 bases and 3 bases respectively, with 13 bases between them. Germline loops: CDR1 MGHRA, CDR2 YSYEKL. The CDR3 is 15 residues long. CDR3 bases: TGCGCCAGCAGCCCGGATGGGGGGGTCAATCAGCCCCAGCATTTT. Its translation: CASSPDGGVNQPQHF.

The chain employs TRBV3-1 and TRBJ1-4; unclear D gene. This CDR3 region has 13 residues. Germline CDR1 is LGHDT and CDR2 is YNNKEL (reference sequence). V lost 1 base and J 3 bases, leaving 3 bases between the germline ends. CDR3 amino acids: CASSQGPNEKLFF. CDR3 DNA: TGTGCCAGCAGCCAAGGGCCTAATGAAAAACTGTTTTTT.

The chain is built from TRBV11-2 and TRBJ2-1; 13 nucleotides line up with TRBD2. J was trimmed by 7 bases and V by 0 bases; bases with no gene match: 0. Germline V gene data show CDR1 as SGHAT and CDR2 as FQNNGV. The CDR3 covers 15 residues. CDR3 sequence: CASSLETSGRNEQFF. In DNA form, the CDR3 reads TGTGCCAGCAGCTTAGAGACTAGCGGGAGGAATGAGCAGTTCTTC.

In nucleotides, the CDR3 is TGTGCCAGCAGTCCCTGTGGGGCCGTTAAACAGCCCCAGCATTTT. This sequence encodes CASSPCGAVKQPQHF. The V gene is TRBV28, the J gene TRBJ1-5; tentatively, D is TRBD1 (5 bases). The V gene lost 5 bases and the J gene lost 7 bases, with 18 bases spanning the gap. CDR3 length: 15 amino acids. The germline gives CDR1 MDHEN, CDR2 SYDVKM.

This clone has a handful of counts. V usage is TRBV12-3 or TRBV12-4 and J usage is TRBJ2-1; 9 nucleotides align to TRBD1. This CDR3 is 13 amino acids long. V gave up 8 bases and J gave up 7 bases; unmatched junction bases: 6. CDR3 residues: CASGTGRANEQFF. The DNA of the CDR3 is TGTGCCAGCGGGACAGGGAGAGCAAATGAGCAGTTCTTC.

The chain couples TRBV30 to TRBJ2-7; D possibly uses TRBD1 or TRBD2 (5 bases each). Germline-derived CDR1 and CDR2 are GTSNPN and SVGIG (reference sequence). V lost 2 bases and J 2 bases, leaving 19 bases between the germline ends. The CDR3 extends over 16 amino acids. The CDR3 region has the DNA TGTGCCTGGAGTTTGGGACGAGGAGTAAGGGCCTACGAGCAGTACTTC. This sequence encodes CAWSLGRGVRAYEQYF.

The chain links TRBV7-6 to TRBJ1-3, with 10 bases matching TRBD1. This CDR3 is 16 amino acids long. With 5 bases clipped from V and 4 bases from J, the junction kept 8 bases outside the gene matches. The V gene's germline CDR1 is SGHVS and CDR2 FNYEAQ. CDR3 protein: CASSQTGTGVGNTIYF. The DNA of the CDR3 is TGTGCCAGCAGCCAGACCGGGACAGGGGTAGGAAACACCATATATTTT.

This clone occurred a few times. The V gene is TRBV6-2 or TRBV6-3, the J gene TRBJ2-5; D ambiguous. Per the germline V gene, CDR1 is MNHEY and CDR2 is SVGEGT. Trimming pared 0 bases from V and 1 base from J, leaving 9 bases between. The CDR3 runs 15 residues. The CDR3 nucleotides read TGTGCCAGCAGTTACTCGATTAACAGCCAAGAGACCCAGTACTTC. Amino acid sequence: CASSYSINSQETQYF.

This clone showed up just a few times. The chain is built from TRBV28 and TRBJ2-5; no definite D call. CDR3 size: 12 residues. Trimming removed 2 bases from V and 4 bases from J, with 5 bases in between. CDR1 and CDR2 from the germline V gene are MDHEN and SYDVKM. This CDR3 reads CASSLIRETQYF. The CDR3 region has the DNA TGTGCCAGCAGTTTAATTAGAGAGACCCAGTACTTC.

A few counts support this clone. The J gene is TRBJ2-6, the V gene TRBV28; 9 positions match TRBD1. The V gene's germline CDR1 is MDHEN and CDR2 SYDVKM. There are 15 residues in the CDR3. Trimming cost V 6 bases and J 3 bases; bases outside gene matches: 3. The CDR3 bases are TGTGCCAGCAGCTGGACAGGGGATGGGGCCAACGTCCTGACTTTC. It is translated as CASSWTGDGANVLTF.

The J gene is TRBJ2-6, the V gene TRBV3-1; D not certain. This CDR3 has 14 amino acids. V gave up 6 bases and J gave up 1 base, with 7 bases separating them. CDR1 and CDR2 from the germline V gene are LGHDT and YNNKEL (reference sequence). As DNA, the CDR3 is TGTGCCAGCAGTCAGACATCTGGGGCCAACGTCCTGACTTTC. Residues: CASSQTSGANVLTF.

The genes are TRBV18 and TRBJ2-7, with 10 bases lining up with TRBD1. V shed 2 bases, J shed 7 bases, and the junction held 5 bases outside the gene matches. In germline, CDR1 is KGHSH, CDR2 LQKENI. The CDR3 contains 14 residues. The CDR3 region has the DNA TGTGCCAGCTCACCATCGGGACAGGGGCGAGAGCAGTACTTC. This codes for CASSPSGQGREQYF.

J is TRBJ2-1 and V is TRBV18, with 10 nucleotides matching TRBD2. CDR1 and CDR2 (germline): KGHSH, LQKENI. This CDR3 has 14 residues. J gave up 5 bases and V 2 bases, and 0 bases lay outside the gene matches. DNA for the CDR3: TGTGCCAGCTCACCAGGACTAGCGGACAATGAGCAGTTCTTC. This gives the protein CASSPGLADNEQFF. Drawing the rest from reference TRBV18 and TRBJ2-1, the complete variable domain is NAGVMQNPRHLVRRRGQEARLRCSPMKGHSHVYWYRQLPEEGLKFMVYLQKENIIDESGMPKERFSAEFPKEGPSILRIQQVVRGDSAAYFCASSPGLADNEQFFGPGTRLTVL.